This TCR beta chain was recorded in a study of blood T cell repertoires in COVID-19. Across the study: Nucleic acid was either cDNA or gDNA, and it came from T cells, B-cell-depleted T cells, or PBMCs.

V lost 5 bases to trimming and J lost 1 base, with 7 bases between them. Germline assignment: CDR1 MNHEY and CDR2 SMNVEV (reference sequence). CDR3 length: 13 amino acids. As handled by the study authors: Reference gene primer amplification gave nucleated cell count estimates. Assay: immunoSEQ multiplex PCR; the TCRdb copy retains only in-frame clones and omits some. V and J calls and clone size are copied from that table; D and trimming were computed from the DNA. The sample comprises over 150,000 clones, roughly four fifths of which are singletons, and around 7% rests with the top ten. Material for sequencing was PBMCs or T cells enriched from blood (not recorded which). V is TRBV27 and J is TRBJ2-3; D gene unclear. The receptor was derived from a man aged 35 to 55 who had recovered from COVID-19. The CDR3 bases are TGTGCCAGCAGTCTCAGGCGCACAGATACGCAGTATTTT. Its translation is CASSLRRTDTQYF.